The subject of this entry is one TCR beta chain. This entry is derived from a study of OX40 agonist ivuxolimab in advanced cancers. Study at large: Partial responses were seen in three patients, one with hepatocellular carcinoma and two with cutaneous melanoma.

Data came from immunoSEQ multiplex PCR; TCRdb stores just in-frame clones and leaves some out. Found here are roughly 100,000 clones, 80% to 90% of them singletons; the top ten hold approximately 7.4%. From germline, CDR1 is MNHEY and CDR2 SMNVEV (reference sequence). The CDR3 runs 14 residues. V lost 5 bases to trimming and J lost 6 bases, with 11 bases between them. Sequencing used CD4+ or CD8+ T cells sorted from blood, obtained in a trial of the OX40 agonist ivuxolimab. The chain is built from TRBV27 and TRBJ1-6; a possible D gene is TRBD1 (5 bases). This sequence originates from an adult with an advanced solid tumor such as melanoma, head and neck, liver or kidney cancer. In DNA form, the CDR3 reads TGTGCCAGCAGTACTCCAGGGTCTAATTCACCCCTCCACTTT. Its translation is CASSTPGSNSPLHF.